This is a list of T cell receptor beta chains from one sample in a study of blood T cell repertoires in COVID-19. The repertoire was sequenced with immunoSEQ multiplex PCR; TCRdb's copy has only in-frame clones and lacks some. Of tens of thousands of clones listed, more than 60% are singletons. The sample consisted of peripheral blood. The receptors derive from a woman in her sixties or seventies with acute or convalescent COVID-19. CDR3s include the opening cysteine and the closing phenylalanine or tryptophan. The order of the fields is CDR3 protein, CDR3 DNA, V gene, J gene, D gene, clone size. The D gene is left open where the match is weak. Rows may omit the clone size; those that give it use once, few, many or a size class.

CDR3 protein: CASSLVGEANYGYTF
CDR3 DNA: TGTGCCAGCAGCTTAGTGGGGGAGGCTAACTATGGCTACACCTTC
V gene: TRBV7-9
J gene: TRBJ1-2
D gene: .
clone size: .

CDR3 protein: CASSPSDPGDWSPLHF
CDR3 DNA: TGTGCCAGCAGCCCTTCTGACCCGGGGGATTGGTCACCCCTCCACTTT
V gene: TRBV14
J gene: TRBJ1-6
D gene: .
clone size: .

CDR3 protein: CASSQGTTKASGNTIYF
CDR3 DNA: TGTGCCAGCAGCCAAGGAACTACAAAAGCATCTGGAAACACCATATATTTT
V gene: TRBV14
J gene: TRBJ1-3
D gene: .
clone size: .

CDR3 protein: CASSLGGTSGTRGEQFF
CDR3 DNA: TGTGCCAGCAGCTTAGGAGGGACTAGCGGTACCAGAGGGGAGCAGTTCTTC
V gene: TRBV7-8
J gene: TRBJ2-1
D gene: TRBD2
clone size: .

CDR3 protein: CASSLRGGLTDTQYF
CDR3 DNA: TGTGCCAGCAGCTTAAGGGGGGGGCTCACAGATACGCAGTATTTT
V gene: TRBV7-8
J gene: TRBJ2-3
D gene: .
clone size: .

CDR3 protein: CASSSSGREQYF
CDR3 DNA: TGCGCCAGCAGCTCCTCAGGGCGCGAGCAGTACTTC
V gene: TRBV5-1
J gene: TRBJ2-7
D gene: .
clone size: .

CDR3 protein: CASSQGTGGLAPLHF
CDR3 DNA: TGTGCCAGCAGCCAAGGAACAGGGGGGTTGGCACCCCTCCACTTT
V gene: TRBV3-1/TRBV3-2
J gene: TRBJ1-6
D gene: TRBD1
clone size: .

CDR3 protein: CASSSALTGGGGELFF
CDR3 DNA: TGTGCCAGCAGCTCGGCTCTGACAGGGGGTGGCGGGGAGCTGTTTTTT
V gene: TRBV7-3
J gene: TRBJ2-2
D gene: TRBD1
clone size: .

CDR3 protein: CASSLTNRVDSADGYTF
CDR3 DNA: TGTGCCAGCAGCTTAACGAACAGGGTGGATTCGGCGGATGGCTACACCTTC
V gene: TRBV7-3
J gene: TRBJ1-2
D gene: .
clone size: .

CDR3 protein: CASSVRLAGGNDEQFF
CDR3 DNA: TGTGCCAGCAGCGTTCGACTAGCGGGGGGGAACGATGAGCAGTTCTTC
V gene: TRBV11-2
J gene: TRBJ2-1
D gene: TRBD2
clone size: .

CDR3 protein: CASPLSGTGYRGYTF
CDR3 DNA: TGTGCTAGTCCACTCTCCGGGACAGGGTATCGGGGCTACACCTTC
V gene: TRBV12-5
J gene: TRBJ1-2
D gene: TRBD1
clone size: once

CDR3 protein: CASQGTGELFF
CDR3 DNA: TGCGCCAGCCAGGGGACCGGGGAGCTGTTTTTT
V gene: TRBV10-2
J gene: TRBJ2-2
D gene: .
clone size: .

CDR3 protein: CASSLALTGGYEQYF
CDR3 DNA: TGTGCCAGCAGCTTAGCCCTTACAGGGGGATACGAGCAGTACTTC
V gene: TRBV7-8
J gene: TRBJ2-7
D gene: TRBD1
clone size: .

CDR3 protein: CASSIGAANSPLHF
CDR3 DNA: TGTGCCAGTAGTATTGGGGCAGCTAATTCACCCCTCCACTTT
V gene: TRBV19
J gene: TRBJ1-6
D gene: .
clone size: .

CDR3 protein: CASSSFWRSYGYTF
CDR3 DNA: TGTGCCAGCAGTTCGTTCTGGCGGAGCTATGGCTACACCTTC
V gene: TRBV6-5
J gene: TRBJ1-2
D gene: .
clone size: few

CDR3 protein: CASSQHKTGQNYGYTF
CDR3 DNA: TGCGCCAGCAGCCAACACAAGACCGGACAGAACTATGGCTACACCTTC
V gene: TRBV4-1
J gene: TRBJ1-2
D gene: .
clone size: .

CDR3 protein: CASSTWGGETQYF
CDR3 DNA: TGTGCCAGTAGTACCTGGGGGGGAGAGACCCAGTACTTC
V gene: TRBV19
J gene: TRBJ2-5
D gene: TRBD2
clone size: .

CDR3 protein: CASSPTDSNQPQHF
CDR3 DNA: TGTGCCAGCAGCCCGACAGATAGCAATCAGCCCCAGCATTTT
V gene: TRBV4-2
J gene: TRBJ1-5
D gene: .
clone size: .

CDR3 protein: CASSLAVGAGNEQFF
CDR3 DNA: TGCGCCAGCAGCTTGGCCGTGGGGGCGGGTAATGAGCAGTTCTTC
V gene: TRBV5-1
J gene: TRBJ2-1
D gene: .
clone size: .

CDR3 protein: CASSETSGYGYTF
CDR3 DNA: TGTGCCAGCAGTGAGACAAGCGGCTATGGCTACACCTTC
V gene: TRBV7-3
J gene: TRBJ1-2
D gene: .
clone size: .

CDR3 protein: CASSEPVGTHYGYTF
CDR3 DNA: TGTGCCAGCAGTGAGCCGGTAGGGACTCACTATGGCTACACCTTC
V gene: TRBV6-1
J gene: TRBJ1-2
D gene: .
clone size: few

CDR3 protein: CASSPRGDRGIRNYGYTF
CDR3 DNA: TGTGCCAGCAGCCCCCGGGGGGACAGGGGCATTCGTAACTACGGCTACACCTTC
V gene: TRBV7-2
J gene: TRBJ1-2
D gene: TRBD1
clone size: once

CDR3 protein: CASSPRQSPVSPLHF
CDR3 DNA: TGTGCCAGCAGTCCCCGACAGTCCCCAGTTTCACCCCTCCACTTT
V gene: TRBV6-5
J gene: TRBJ1-6
D gene: .
clone size: few

CDR3 protein: CVTPLAGEYQETQYF
CDR3 DNA: TGTGTCACCCCACTAGCGGGGGAGTACCAAGAGACCCAGTACTTC
V gene: TRBV19
J gene: TRBJ2-5
D gene: TRBD2
clone size: once

CDR3 protein: CASSGGVNTEAFF
CDR3 DNA: TGTGCCAGCAGTGGAGGGGTGAACACTGAAGCTTTCTTT
V gene: TRBV12-3/TRBV12-4
J gene: TRBJ1-1
D gene: .
clone size: few

CDR3 protein: CASSQILSGVGQPQHF
CDR3 DNA: TGCGCCAGCAGCCAGATCCTTTCAGGGGTTGGGCAGCCCCAGCATTTT
V gene: TRBV4-1
J gene: TRBJ1-5
D gene: .
clone size: .

CDR3 protein: CASSLVGKKTGHTEAFF
CDR3 DNA: TGTGCCAGCAGCTTAGTGGGGAAGAAGACAGGGCATACTGAAGCTTTCTTT
V gene: TRBV11-2
J gene: TRBJ1-1
D gene: TRBD1
clone size: .

CDR3 protein: CASSLLSRAPNEKLFF
CDR3 DNA: TGTGCCAGCAGCTTATTGTCGAGGGCCCCAAATGAAAAACTGTTTTTT
V gene: TRBV11-2
J gene: TRBJ1-4
D gene: .
clone size: .

CDR3 protein: CASSIAVTGGQPQHF
CDR3 DNA: TGTGCCAGTAGTATAGCCGTGACAGGGGGCCAGCCCCAGCATTTT
V gene: TRBV19
J gene: TRBJ1-5
D gene: TRBD1
clone size: .